Shown below are 32 T cell receptor beta chains from a single sample sequenced in a study of regulatory T cells in long-lasting Graves disease. The time point was: persistent/refractory GD, antithyroid drugs over 5 years with positive TRAb. Extracted PBMC RNA gave rise to the TCR library. The TCR beta library used iRepertoire HTBI primers with Arm-PCR amplification of CDR3. TCRdb recomputed calls from the multiplex PCR reads with MiXCR, one row per CDR3 protein. This sample carries 300,000 to 500,000 distinct CDR3 sequences, around 20% of them seen once, and the ten largest clones take less than 25%. The source material was peripheral blood mononuclear cells (PBMCs), sampled when the disease was refractory, from a patient treated with antithyroid drugs. The receptors come from a female donor with Graves disease.

Many counts were recorded for this clonotype. This rearrangement joins TRBV7-9 to TRBJ2-5, with 12 bases matching TRBD2. Looked up from germline, CDR1 is SEHNR and CDR2 is FQNEAQ (reference sequence). V shed 6 bases, J shed 5 bases, and the junction held 10 bases outside the gene matches. The CDR3 covers 16 residues. CDR3 residues: CASSSMGLAGEETQYF. The DNA for the CDR3 is TGTGCCAGCAGTTCTATGGGACTAGCGGGTGAGGAGACCCAGTACTTC.

V and J are TRBV30 and TRBJ2-7; a possible D gene is TRBD2 (5 bases). V was cut by 0 bases and J by 6 bases, with 12 bases left in between. CDR3 length: 13 amino acids. From germline, CDR1 is GTSNPN and CDR2 SVGIG (reference sequence). The CDR3 DNA reads as TGTGCCTGGAGTGTACTCGCCGAGGGCGAGCAGTACTTC. Translated: CAWSVLAEGEQYF.

The J gene is TRBJ2-7, the V gene TRBV19; a possible D gene is TRBD1 (5 bases). The CDR3 length is 14 residues. The ends were cut back, 3 bases at V and 3 bases at J, with 12 bases in the middle. The germline V gene encodes CDR1 LNHDA and CDR2 SQIVND (reference sequence). For the CDR3, the DNA is TGTGCCAGTAGTATTCGTCTTGACAGCTACGAGCAGTACTTC. Its translation is CASSIRLDSYEQYF.

The chain has TRBV10-2 and TRBJ1-5; D unresolved. Germline CDR1 and CDR2: WSHSY and SAAADI. Trimming cost V 10 bases and J 0 bases, with 16 bases left between them. The length of the CDR3 is 15 residues. The CDR3 DNA follows: TGCGCCACCAACTCCCGGGCCAATAGCAATCAGCCCCAGCATTTT. Amino acid sequence: CATNSRANSNQPQHF.

Comments on this clonotype: The germline gene is not matched at one end of the junction; a read error may be the cause. The chain is built from TRBV7-2 and TRBJ2-5, with no clear D. The CDR3 sequence is 13 residues long. CDR1 is SGHTA and CDR2 is FQGNSA in the germline V gene. CDR3 bases: TGTGCCAGCAGCCCCCGGATACAAGAGACCCTGTACTTC. This gives the protein CASSPRIQETLYF.

In its sample, this clonotype was seen many times. A junction boundary mismatches the germline segment, possibly from a read error. The J gene is TRBJ2-7, the V gene TRBV28, with a tentative D call TRBD2 (6 bases). The germline V gene has CDR1 MDHEN and CDR2 SYDVKM. The CDR3 spans 11 residues. The DNA for the CDR3 is TGTGCCAGCAGTTTGGGACTGCAGACGTCCTTC. Translated: CASSLGLQTSF. Full variable domain (outside the CDR3, taken from reference TRBV28 and TRBJ2-7): DVKVTQSSRYLVKRTGEKVFLECVQDMDHENMFWYRQDPGLGLRLIYFSYDVKMKEKGDIPEGYSVSREKKERFSLILESASTNQTSMYLCASSLGLQTSFGPGTRLTVT.

Written as DNA, the CDR3 is TGCGCCAGCAGCCCCGGGGGACTAGCGGGACCCAATGAGCAGTTCTTC. As protein: CASSPGGLAGPNEQFF. The genes are TRBV10-1 and TRBJ2-1; 13 bases are a match to TRBD2. The V segment lost 6 bases and the J segment 6 bases; nucleotides outside the gene matches: 8. Germline assignment: CDR1 WNHNN and CDR2 SYGVQD (reference sequence). The CDR3 runs 16 residues.

This clonotype has a single count. With a much larger clone just one base away, this may be a read error. The chain carries TRBV12-3 or TRBV12-4 and TRBJ2-7, with 9 positions matching TRBD2. The CDR3 length is 15 residues. CDR3 DNA sequence: TGTGCCAGCACCCGGCGTAGCGGGGGCACCTACAAGCAGTACTTC. Amino acids: CASTRRSGGTYKQYF.

Only a few counts were recorded for this clonotype. The chain carries TRBV20-1 and TRBJ1-2; 8 bases line up with TRBD1. The germline V gene has CDR1 DFQATT and CDR2 SNEGSKA (reference sequence). The ends lost 0 bases at V and 4 bases at J; junction bases unmatched: 1. This CDR3 spans 13 amino acids. The CDR3 loop reads CSARDGQGYGYTF. DNA for the CDR3: TGCAGTGCTAGAGATGGACAGGGCTATGGCTACACCTTC.

A few counts support this clonotype. The rearrangement links TRBV18 to TRBJ1-1; D is ambiguous. The germline V gene encodes CDR1 KGHSH and CDR2 LQKENI. Trimming left V 4 bases short and J 8 bases short, with 11 bases between. The CDR3 has 12 amino acids. CDR3 in amino acids: CASSRVAAEAFF. The CDR3 DNA reads TGTGCCAGCTCACGGGTGGCAGCCGAAGCTTTCTTT.

Only a few counts were recorded for this clonotype. The V and J genes are TRBV20-1 and TRBJ2-7, with 15 positions matching TRBD2. Germline loops: CDR1 DFQATT, CDR2 SNEGSKA (reference sequence). The CDR3 runs 17 residues. The J segment lost 5 bases and the V segment lost 2 bases, leaving 10 bases of the junction unmatched. The CDR3 loop is CSARPGLAGGVSHEQYF. In DNA, the CDR3 is TGCAGTGCTAGACCCGGACTAGCGGGAGGGGTTTCCCACGAGCAGTACTTC.

The V and J genes are TRBV28 and TRBJ2-7, with 11 bases aligning to TRBD2. CDR1 is MDHEN, CDR2 SYDVKM, per germline. CDR3 size: 18 residues. V lost 4 bases, J lost 3 bases, and 14 bases stayed unmatched. CDR3 protein: CASSSPAQRLAGYYEQYF. The CDR3, as DNA: TGTGCCAGCAGTTCTCCAGCCCAAAGACTAGCGGGGTACTACGAGCAGTACTTC. The full variable domain, with the rest looked up from reference TRBV28 and TRBJ2-7, is DVKVTQSSRYLVKRTGEKVFLECVQDMDHENMFWYRQDPGLGLRLIYFSYDVKMKEKGDIPEGYSVSREKKERFSLILESASTNQTSMYLCASSSPAQRLAGYYEQYFGPGTRLTVT.

As concerns this clonotype: At one end the junction does not follow the germline gene, possibly because of a read error. The chain carries TRBV10-3 and TRBJ2-5; no clear D. The length of the CDR3 is 11 residues. Germline V gene sequence: CDR1 ENHRY, CDR2 SYGVKD. The CDR3 nucleotides read TGTGCCACCAGTCAAAAAGAGACCCAGTACTTC. Its protein product is CATSQKETQYF.

The chain is built from TRBV3-1 and TRBJ2-7; D perhaps matches TRBD2 (6 bases). Deletions cut 3 bases from V and 3 bases from J, with 15 bases between. The CDR3 sequence is 15 residues long. Germline V gene data show CDR1 as LGHDT and CDR2 as YNNKEL (reference sequence). The CDR3 sequence: CASSHWAGRDYEQYF. The CDR3 nucleotides are TGTGCCAGCAGCCATTGGGCGGGACGCGACTACGAGCAGTACTTC.

This clonotype was seen a few times. V usage is TRBV5-5 and J usage is TRBJ1-1; no reliable D call. This CDR3 region has 15 residues. Germline CDR1 reads SGHKS; CDR2 reads YYEKEE (reference sequence). V was trimmed by 2 bases and J by 1 base, leaving 12 bases between them. The CDR3 bases are TGTGCCAGCAGCTTCTCCGTTGGGTGGAACACTGAAGCTTTCTTT. It codes for CASSFSVGWNTEAFF.

This sequence joins TRBV6-2 or TRBV6-3 and TRBJ2-1, with 9 nucleotides matching TRBD1. There are 17 residues in the CDR3. J was trimmed by 6 bases and V by 4 bases; bases with no gene match: 13. Germline CDR1 is MNHEY and CDR2 is SVGEGT. CDR3 nucleotides: TGTGCCAGCAGTTTCTCGGCTCCGGGACAGGGAACCAATGAGCAGTTCTTC. Amino acid sequence: CASSFSAPGQGTNEQFF.

This clonotype was seen a handful of times. This sequence joins TRBV29-1 and TRBJ1-4, with D possibly being TRBD1 (6 bases). V dropped 4 bases and J dropped 8 bases, with 11 bases sitting between them. This CDR3 has 12 amino acids. Germline V lookup: CDR1 SQVTM, CDR2 ANQGSEA. CDR3 amino acids: CSVGGQGEKLFF. DNA of the CDR3: TGCAGCGTTGGGGGACAAGGCGAAAAACTGTTTTTT.

This clonotype was seen a few times. The rearrangement uses TRBV7-2 and TRBJ2-5, with 15 bases that match TRBD2. The germline gives CDR1 SGHTA, CDR2 FQGNSA. The CDR3 runs to 17 residues. The ends lost 4 bases at V and 5 bases at J; junction bases unmatched: 8. Here the CDR3 DNA reads TGTGCCAGCAGCTCGGGACTAGCGGGAGGCACTGGGGAGACCCAGTACTTC. It specifies CASSSGLAGGTGETQYF.

The genes are TRBV27 and TRBJ2-1; TRBD1 aligns across 7 bases. The trim removed 8 bases at V and 0 bases at J, leaving 4 bases unmatched. This CDR3 has 14 residues. Per the germline V gene, CDR1 is MNHEY and CDR2 is SMNVEV (reference sequence). CDR3 amino acids: CASRTGSSYNEQFF. The CDR3 region has the DNA TGTGCCAGCCGGACAGGTAGCTCCTACAATGAGCAGTTCTTC.

A word on this clonotype: A read error may explain this, as a much larger clone is one base away. Here the CDR3 omits its conserved ending phenylalanine or tryptophan, so a read error is the likely source. The genes are TRBV6-2 or TRBV6-3 and TRBJ1-1; D remains ambiguous. Trimming cost V 3 bases and J 0 bases, with 11 bases left between them. The CDR3 consists of 15 residues. Germline loops: CDR1 MNHEY, CDR2 SVGEGT. CDR3 in DNA: TGTGCCAGCAGTTATTCCGGGGAGGTGAACACTGAAGCTTTCTCT. Protein: CASSYSGEVNTEAFS.

This clonotype was seen a handful of times. This chain connects TRBV30 to TRBJ1-2; the D is unclear. Germline V gives CDR1 GTSNPN, CDR2 SVGIG (reference sequence). V lost 3 bases and J lost 1, with 12 bases in between. The CDR3 runs to 14 residues. The CDR3 region is CAWSYFGLNYGYTF. The CDR3 DNA sequence: TGTGCCTGGAGCTACTTTGGCCTTAACTATGGCTACACCTTC.

This clonotype was counted only a few times. The chain recombines TRBV30 with TRBJ2-7, with D possibly TRBD1 on 6 matching bases. This CDR3 has 12 residues. The germline CDR1 and CDR2 sequences are GTSNPN and SVGIG (reference sequence). Trimming shortened V by 2 bases and J by 3 bases, and 8 bases separated the two germline ends. The CDR3 sequence is CAWSQDSYEQYF. The CDR3 DNA follows: TGTGCCTGGAGTCAGGACAGCTACGAGCAGTACTTC.

Points on this clonotype: A single base is all that separates this from a far larger clone, so a read error is likely. The chain combines TRBV6-2 or TRBV6-3 with TRBJ2-5, with 7 bases that match TRBD1. Looked up from germline, CDR1 is MNHEY and CDR2 is SVGEGT. The CDR3 sequence is 13 residues long. CDR3 DNA sequence: TGTGCCAGCAGTGGGGGACAGACGGAGATCCAGTACTTC. It translates to CASSGGQTEIQYF.

On this clonotype: A much more abundant neighbour one base away suggests this may be a read error. The CDR3 region is CASSYGAEQYF. CDR3 DNA sequence: TGTGCCAGCAGTTACGGGGCCGAGCAGTACTTC. The rearrangement uses TRBV6-2 or TRBV6-3 and TRBJ2-7; D might be TRBD1 (5 bases). Germline assignment: CDR1 MNHEY and CDR2 SVGEGT. This CDR3 has 11 amino acids. V was clipped by 2 bases and J by 6 bases, with 5 bases between them.

This clonotype has at least ten counts. The chain has TRBV19 and TRBJ2-7; 9 bases line up with TRBD2. This CDR3 comprises 15 residues. Germline V gene data show CDR1 as LNHDA and CDR2 as SQIVND (reference sequence). V lost 6 bases and J lost 1; bases outside the gene matches: 7. The CDR3 region has the DNA TGTGCCAGTAGCGACTCTAGCGGGAAGTCCTACGAGCAGTACTTC. As protein: CASSDSSGKSYEQYF.

The chain couples TRBV6-1 to TRBJ1-1, with D unclear. The V gene's germline CDR1 is MNHNS and CDR2 SASEGT. V gave up 7 bases and J gave up 3 bases, with 15 bases separating them. The CDR3 contains 14 residues. The CDR3 loop is CASTGGIADTEAFF. The DNA for the CDR3 is TGTGCCAGCACAGGAGGGATAGCGGACACTGAAGCTTTCTTT.

This clonotype was seen repeatedly, ten times or more. The chain uses TRBV7-2 and TRBJ2-7; a possible D gene is TRBD2 (5 bases). The CDR3 has 11 amino acids. Trimming stripped 3 bases from V and 11 bases from J, with 11 bases between. CDR1 is SGHTA and CDR2 is FQGNSA in the germline V gene. The CDR3 DNA follows: TGTGCCAGCAGCTTTGGGCTAGCTAAGTACTTC. It yields the protein CASSFGLAKYF.

In this sample, this clonotype turned up a few times. The rearrangement links TRBV4-2 to TRBJ2-4; D is unresolved. The CDR3 runs 14 residues. The germline V and J ends were trimmed by 0 bases and 9 bases, with 12 bases remaining between them. Germline assignment: CDR1 LGHNA and CDR2 YNFKEQ. The CDR3 loop reads CASSQDSGLRIQYF. Written as DNA, the CDR3 is TGTGCCAGCAGCCAAGATTCCGGGCTTCGCATTCAGTACTTC.

The gene calls are TRBV7-2 and TRBJ2-1, with D unclear. This CDR3 region has 12 residues. In germline, CDR1 is SGHTA, CDR2 FQGNSA. Between the trimmed V and J ends, which lost 2 bases and 3 bases, there was a span of 2 bases. CDR3 region: CASSLFYNEQFF. CDR3 DNA: TGTGCCAGCAGCTTATTCTACAATGAGCAGTTCTTC.

This clonotype has only a few counts. The genes are TRBV30 and TRBJ2-7, with 7 bases lining up with TRBD2. This CDR3 contains 12 residues. Germline CDR1 reads GTSNPN; CDR2 reads SVGIG (reference sequence). V was clipped by 2 bases and J by 7 bases; unmatched bases: 5. The CDR3 nucleotides read TGTGCCTGGAGTAACACCGGGGGGGAGCAGTACTTC. Amino acid sequence: CAWSNTGGEQYF.

There are many counts of this clonotype. This rearrangement joins TRBV3-1 to TRBJ2-7, with 10 bases that match TRBD2. V shed 6 bases, J shed 7 bases, and the junction held 9 bases outside the gene matches. The CDR3 length is 14 residues. From germline, CDR1 is LGHDT and CDR2 YNNKEL (reference sequence). The CDR3 DNA sequence: TGTGCCAGCAGATTAAGCGGGAGGGAAGGGGAGCAGTACTTC. It encodes CASRLSGREGEQYF.

This clonotype was recorded many times. The rearrangement links TRBV12-3 or TRBV12-4 to TRBJ2-7, with 10 bases identical to TRBD1. V shed 5 bases, J shed 3 bases, and the junction held 10 bases outside the gene matches. The CDR3 runs to 16 residues. The CDR3 is CASSPYDRGRRYEQYF. CDR3 coding DNA: TGTGCCAGCAGTCCTTATGACAGGGGGCGTCGCTACGAGCAGTACTTC.